The sequence of this T cell receptor (beta chain) was determined in a study of T cell responses to AZD1222 COVID-19 vaccine. Repertoires were generated with immunoSEQ multiplex PCR, while TCRdb's copy carries only in-frame clones and drops some. The sample lists 150,000 to 200,000 clones, approximately 93% occurring once. Germline assignment: CDR1 SGDLS and CDR2 YYNGEE. The V gene lost 4 bases and the J gene lost 0 bases, with 28 bases spanning the gap. The CDR3 consists of 20 residues. Turning to this clone: Its matching antigen is unknown.

Study-level points and caveats: Reportedly, nearly half the spike-specific TCRs target unmutated variant regions.

The receptor comes from an adult who received the AZD1222 COVID-19 vaccine. Sequenced material: peripheral blood, taken 28 days after the second AZD1222 dose. V and J are TRBV9 and TRBJ1-1, with a weak D call TRBD1 (6 bases). The DNA of the CDR3 is TGTGCCAGCAGCCCACGGGAGACAGGTATTGTGGGGCGGTTGAACACTGAAGCTTTCTTT. This encodes CASSPRETGIVGRLNTEAFF. The complete variable domain, with remaining parts taken from reference TRBV9 and TRBJ1-1, reads DSGVTQTPKHLITATGQRVTLRCSPRSGDLSVYWYQQSLDQGLQFLIQYYNGEERAKGNILERFSAQQFPDLHSELNLSSLELGDSALYFCASSPRETGIVGRLNTEAFFGQGTRLTVV.